Sequencing of this T cell receptor (beta chain) was carried out in a study of T-cell memory formation after mild COVID-19. This clonotype was observed a handful of times. MiXCR was run by TCRdb on the 5' RACE reads, yielding one entry per CDR3 protein. Seen here are a few hundred thousand distinct CDR3 sequences, 25% observed once, and the top ten hold under 15%. The V end was cut by 0 bases, the J end by 0 bases, with 18 bases between. Germline CDR1 is MNHNY and CDR2 is SVGAGI (reference sequence). The CDR3 extends over 19 amino acids. The receptor's source is an adult woman who had mild COVID-19 (a few samples of this study predate the infection). Cell type and time point are not known. The V and J genes are TRBV6-6 and TRBJ1-5, with D maybe TRBD1 (5 bases). Input material: PBMCs or a T cell subset sorted from them (not recorded which). CDR3 sequence: CASSYSIQGRHNSNQPQHF. CDR3 DNA: TGTGCCAGCAGTTACTCGATCCAGGGTAGACATAATAGCAATCAGCCCCAGCATTTT.